This T cell receptor beta chain is drawn from a study of shared clonotypes between healthy human individuals. Regarding the study as a whole: In contrast to clonotypes shared by all four donors, non-shared clonotypes had lower generation probabilities. About 5% of naive CD4 clonotypes were shared across four donors. Sequencing depth was predicted to influence how clonotypes are shared among donors.

Naivety among CD8 cells was defined by CD45RO negativity and positive CCR7 selection, thereby excluding terminally differentiated effector memory CD45RA+ cells. As processed by the authors: Because ImmunoSEQ provided only junction sequences with no quality scores, the filtering differed. TCRdb's table, derived via immunoSEQ multiplex PCR, lists solely in-frame clones and lacks some. That table gives V, J and clone size, and the DNA gave D and trimming. This sample has approximately 1.9 million clones, with roughly 95% found just once. As for this clone: Antigen unknown.

Germline CDR1 and CDR2: SEHNR and FQNEAQ (reference sequence). This CDR3 has 16 amino acids. V was cut by 8 bases and J by 0 bases, with 19 bases left in between. Input material: naive CD8+ T cells from PBMCs. The sequence came from a man aged 18 to 30 in good health. Some clones in this sample may be carry-over from other donors' samples. The chain is built from TRBV7-9 and TRBJ1-1; TRBD1 is a possible D gene (6 bases). The CDR3 protein is CASSDNRGIMNTEAFF. The CDR3 coding sequence is TGTGCCAGCTCGGATAATAGGGGGATTATGAACACTGAAGCTTTCTTT.